This TCR beta chain is from a study of long-term antiretroviral therapy in people with HIV. This clone was found once. Its cognate antigen is unknown. The CDR3 is 12 amino acids. Germline V gives CDR1 SGHRS, CDR2 YFSETQ. Trimming shortened V by 3 bases and J by 2 bases, and 4 bases separated the two germline ends. The authors ran the immunoSEQ assay, v3.0, at survey level. Libraries were prepared by immunoSEQ multiplex PCR; TCRdb keeps only in-frame clonotypes and omits some of them. The table includes about 28,000 clones, 75% to 90% detected once. At least two post-ART and at least one pre-ART PBMC sample were available for each donor. There were roughly 0.9-11 million cryopreserved PBMC in the samples before DNA extraction. General study results and limits: HIV repertoires showed narrower CDR3 length ranges than controls.

This rearrangement joins TRBV5-1 to TRBJ2-3; no definite D call. The receptor's source is a man aged 35 to 55 with HIV. Sequencing was performed on unsorted PBMCs, taken 0.3 years after starting antiretroviral therapy. The CDR3 is CASSYDTDTQYF. DNA for the CDR3: TGCGCCAGCAGCTACGACACAGATACGCAGTATTTT.